This T cell receptor (beta chain) was recorded in a study of T-cell reconstitution after alpha-beta-depleted transplantation in children. Unique molecular identifiers were incorporated when the TCRbeta library was constructed. One entry per CDR3 protein, called by TCRdb with MiXCR from the PCR reads. The data hold 580,000 or so distinct CDR3 sequences, with approximately 22% observed a single time. The V gene lost 6 bases and the J gene lost 0 bases, with 18 bases spanning the gap. Germline CDR1 is SGHRS and CDR2 is YFSETQ. The CDR3 has 16 amino acids. This clonotype was observed many times. This receptor was taken from a boy under two years old who had a stem cell transplant for acute myeloid leukemia, so the T cells may come from the graft donor. The chain employs TRBV5-1 and TRBJ1-1; D remains ambiguous. The specimen comprised PBMCs, mostly from graft donor cells, sampled 360 days after TCRalphabeta/CD19-depleted stem cell transplant. The CDR3 DNA is TGCGCCAGCACCAACAGCTTGCAATCCATGAACACTGAAGCTTTCTTT. Amino acid sequence: CASTNSLQSMNTEAFF.